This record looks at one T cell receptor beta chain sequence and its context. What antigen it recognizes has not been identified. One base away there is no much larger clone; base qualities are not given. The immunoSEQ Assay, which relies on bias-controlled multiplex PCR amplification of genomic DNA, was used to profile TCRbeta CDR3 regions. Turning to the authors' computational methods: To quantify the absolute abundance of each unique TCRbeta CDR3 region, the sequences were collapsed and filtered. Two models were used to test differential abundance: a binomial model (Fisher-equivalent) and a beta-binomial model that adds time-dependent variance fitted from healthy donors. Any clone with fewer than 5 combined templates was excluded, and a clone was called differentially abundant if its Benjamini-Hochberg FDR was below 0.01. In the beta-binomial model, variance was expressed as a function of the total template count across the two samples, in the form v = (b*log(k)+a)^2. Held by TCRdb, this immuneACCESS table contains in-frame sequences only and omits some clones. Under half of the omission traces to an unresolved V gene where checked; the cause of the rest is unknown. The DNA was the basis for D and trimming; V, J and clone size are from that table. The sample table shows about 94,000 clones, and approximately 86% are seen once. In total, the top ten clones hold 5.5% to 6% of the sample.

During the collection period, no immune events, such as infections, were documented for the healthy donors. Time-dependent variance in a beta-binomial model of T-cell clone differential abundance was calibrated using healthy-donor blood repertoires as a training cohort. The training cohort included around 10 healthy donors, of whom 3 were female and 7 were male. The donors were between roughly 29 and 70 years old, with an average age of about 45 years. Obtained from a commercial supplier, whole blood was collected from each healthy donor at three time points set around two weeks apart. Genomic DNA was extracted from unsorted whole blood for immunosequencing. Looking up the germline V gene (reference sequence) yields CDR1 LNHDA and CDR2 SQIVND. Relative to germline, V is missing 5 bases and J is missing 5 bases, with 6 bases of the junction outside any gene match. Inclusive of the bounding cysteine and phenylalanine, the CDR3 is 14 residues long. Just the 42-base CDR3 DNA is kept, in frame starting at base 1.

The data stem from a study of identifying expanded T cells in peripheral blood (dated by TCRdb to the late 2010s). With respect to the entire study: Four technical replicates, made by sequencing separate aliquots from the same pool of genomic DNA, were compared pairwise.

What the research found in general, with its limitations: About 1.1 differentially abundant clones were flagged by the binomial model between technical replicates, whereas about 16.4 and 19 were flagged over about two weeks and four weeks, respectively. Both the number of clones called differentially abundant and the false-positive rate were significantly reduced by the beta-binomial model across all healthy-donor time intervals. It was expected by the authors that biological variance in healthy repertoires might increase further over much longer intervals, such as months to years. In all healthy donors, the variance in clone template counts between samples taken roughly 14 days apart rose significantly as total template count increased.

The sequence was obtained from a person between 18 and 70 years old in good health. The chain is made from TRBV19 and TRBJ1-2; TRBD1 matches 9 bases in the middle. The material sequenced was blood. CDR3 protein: CASSLAGTGYGYTF. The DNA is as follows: TGTGCCAGTAGTCTAGCCGGGACAGGGTATGGCTACACCTTC.